This paragraph reports one T cell receptor beta chain. No antigen is known for it. Read coverage stops 3 residues before the CDR3 terminus; the germline J gene supplies the remainder. This record belongs to a study of T cells in women clearing cervical HPV infection. Study findings and constraints: TRBV6-7 relative abundance averaged approximately 0.1% in cases and 0.15% to 0.2% in controls.

The CDR3 loop spans 13 amino acids. Germline V lookup: CDR1 SGHTS, CDR2 YDEGEE. Repertoires were generated with immunoSEQ multiplex PCR, while TCRdb's copy carries only in-frame clones and drops some. This repertoire includes about 26,000 clones. The chain couples TRBV5-8 to TRBJ1-2; 7 bases agree with TRBD1. The sequence came from a woman aged 18-70 years with a cervical HPV16 infection that either progressed to CIN3+ or cleared (not recorded which). The sequenced sample was blood buffy coat. The sequenced CDR3 bases are TGTGCCAGCAGACTTACAGGGGTGGCCGGC. Protein: CASRLTGVAG. The entire CDR3 reads CASRLTGVAGYTF. The whole variable domain, filled in from reference TRBV5-8 and TRBJ1-2, reads EAGVTQSPTHLIKTRGQQATLRCSPISGHTSVYWYQQALGLGLQFLLWYDEGEERNRGNFPPRFSGRQFPNYSSELNVNALELEDSALYLCASRLTGVAGYTFGSGTRLTVV.